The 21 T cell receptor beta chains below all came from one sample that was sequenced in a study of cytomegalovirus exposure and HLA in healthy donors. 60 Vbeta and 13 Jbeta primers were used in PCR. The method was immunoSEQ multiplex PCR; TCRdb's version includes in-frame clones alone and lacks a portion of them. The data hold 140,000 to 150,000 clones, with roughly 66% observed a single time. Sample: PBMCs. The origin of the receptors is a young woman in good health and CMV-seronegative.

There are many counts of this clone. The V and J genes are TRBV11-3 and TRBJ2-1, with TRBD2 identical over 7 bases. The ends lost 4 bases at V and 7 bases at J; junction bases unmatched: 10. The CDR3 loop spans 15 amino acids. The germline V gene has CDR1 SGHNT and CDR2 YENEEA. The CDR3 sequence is CASSSGGGNGNEQFF. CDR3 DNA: TGTGCCAGCAGCTCCGGCGGGGGTAATGGGAATGAGCAGTTCTTC. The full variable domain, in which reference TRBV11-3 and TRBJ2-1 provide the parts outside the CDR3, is EAGVVQSPRYKIIEKKQPVAFWCNPISGHNTLYWYLQNLGQGPELLIRYENEEAVDDSQLPKDRFSAERLKGVDSTLKIQPAELGDSAVYLCASSSGGGNGNEQFFGPGTRLTVL.

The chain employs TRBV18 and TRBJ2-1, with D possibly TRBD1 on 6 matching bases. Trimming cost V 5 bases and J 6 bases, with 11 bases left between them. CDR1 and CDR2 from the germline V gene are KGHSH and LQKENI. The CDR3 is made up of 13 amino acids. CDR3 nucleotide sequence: TGTGCCAGCTCATCTCGACAGGTCAATGAGCAGTTCTTC. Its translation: CASSSRQVNEQFF.

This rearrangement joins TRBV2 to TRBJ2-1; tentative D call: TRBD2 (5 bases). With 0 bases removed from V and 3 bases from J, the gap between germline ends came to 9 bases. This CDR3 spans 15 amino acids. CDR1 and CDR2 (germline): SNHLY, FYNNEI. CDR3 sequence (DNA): TGTGCCAGCAGTGAAGCGGCTAGCAGCTACAATGAGCAGTTCTTC. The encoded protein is CASSEAASSYNEQFF.

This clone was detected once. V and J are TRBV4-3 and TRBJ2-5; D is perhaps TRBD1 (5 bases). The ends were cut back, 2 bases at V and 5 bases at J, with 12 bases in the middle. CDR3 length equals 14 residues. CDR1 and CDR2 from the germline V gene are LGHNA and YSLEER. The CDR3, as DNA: TGCGCCAGCAGCCAATTGGGGCAAGGGGAGACCCAGTACTTC. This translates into CASSQLGQGETQYF.

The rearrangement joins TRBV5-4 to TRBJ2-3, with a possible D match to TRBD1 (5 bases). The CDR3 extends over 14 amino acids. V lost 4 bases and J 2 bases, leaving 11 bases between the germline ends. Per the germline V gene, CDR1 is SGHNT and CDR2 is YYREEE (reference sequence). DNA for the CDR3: TGTGCCAGCAGCCGACAAGGGGCCACAGATACGCAGTATTTT. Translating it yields CASSRQGATDTQYF.

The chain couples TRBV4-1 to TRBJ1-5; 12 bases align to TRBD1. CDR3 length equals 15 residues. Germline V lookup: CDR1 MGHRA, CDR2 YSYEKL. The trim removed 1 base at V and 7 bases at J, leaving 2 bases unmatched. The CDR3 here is CASSQGGTGGQPQHF. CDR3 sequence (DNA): TGCGCCAGCAGCCAAGGGGGGACAGGGGGCCAGCCCCAGCATTTT.

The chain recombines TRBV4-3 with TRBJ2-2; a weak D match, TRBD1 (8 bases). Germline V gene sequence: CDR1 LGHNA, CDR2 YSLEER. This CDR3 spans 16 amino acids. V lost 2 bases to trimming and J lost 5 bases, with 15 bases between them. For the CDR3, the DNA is TGCGCCAGCAGCCAACAGCGGGACAGGCTTACCGGGGAGCTGTTTTTT. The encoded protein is CASSQQRDRLTGELFF.

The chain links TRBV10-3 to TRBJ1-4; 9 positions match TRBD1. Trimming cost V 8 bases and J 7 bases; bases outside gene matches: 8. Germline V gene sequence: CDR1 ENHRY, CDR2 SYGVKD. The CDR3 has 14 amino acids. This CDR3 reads CAIGSTGGSEKLFF. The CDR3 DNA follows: TGTGCCATCGGGTCCACAGGGGGCAGTGAAAAACTGTTTTTT.

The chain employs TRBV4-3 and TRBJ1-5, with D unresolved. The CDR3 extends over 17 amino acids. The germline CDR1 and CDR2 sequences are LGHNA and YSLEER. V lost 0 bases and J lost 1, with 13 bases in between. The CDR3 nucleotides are TGCGCCAGCAGCCAAGATTTAACATTGAGGAGCAATCAGCCCCAGCATTTT. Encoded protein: CASSQDLTLRSNQPQHF.

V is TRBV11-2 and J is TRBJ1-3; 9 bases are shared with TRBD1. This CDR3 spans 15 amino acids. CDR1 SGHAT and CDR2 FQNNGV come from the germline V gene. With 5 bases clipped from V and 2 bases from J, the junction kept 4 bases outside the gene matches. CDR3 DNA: TGTGCCAGCAGCGTCGGGACAGGGCCTGGAAACACCATATATTTT. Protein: CASSVGTGPGNTIYF.

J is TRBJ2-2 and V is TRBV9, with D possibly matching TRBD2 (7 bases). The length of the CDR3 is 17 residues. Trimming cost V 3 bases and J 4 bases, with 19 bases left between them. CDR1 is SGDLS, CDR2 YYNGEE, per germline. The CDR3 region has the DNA TGTGCCAGCAGCGCCCTGGGGAGGGTAGGGGGCACCGGGGAGCTGTTTTTT. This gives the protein CASSALGRVGGTGELFF.

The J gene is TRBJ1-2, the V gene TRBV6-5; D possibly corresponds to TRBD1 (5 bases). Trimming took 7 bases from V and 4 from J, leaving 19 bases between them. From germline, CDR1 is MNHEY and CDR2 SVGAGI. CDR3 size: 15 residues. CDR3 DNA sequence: TGTGCCAGCATTTCCCGGGGGACGGGTACCTATGGCTACACCTTC. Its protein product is CASISRGTGTYGYTF.

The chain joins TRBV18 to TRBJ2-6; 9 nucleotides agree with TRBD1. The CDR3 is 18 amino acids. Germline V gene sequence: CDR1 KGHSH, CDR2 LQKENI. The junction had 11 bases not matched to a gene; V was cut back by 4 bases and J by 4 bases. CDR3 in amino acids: CASSRMGQGALGANVLTF. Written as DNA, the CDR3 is TGTGCCAGCTCACGGATGGGACAGGGCGCTTTAGGGGCCAACGTCCTGACTTTC.

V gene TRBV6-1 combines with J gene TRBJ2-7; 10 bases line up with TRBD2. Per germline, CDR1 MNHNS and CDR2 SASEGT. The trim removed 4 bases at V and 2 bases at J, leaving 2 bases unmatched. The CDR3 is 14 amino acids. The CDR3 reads CASSGLAGPYEQYV. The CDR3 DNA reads TGTGCCAGCAGTGGACTAGCGGGCCCCTACGAGCAGTACGTC.

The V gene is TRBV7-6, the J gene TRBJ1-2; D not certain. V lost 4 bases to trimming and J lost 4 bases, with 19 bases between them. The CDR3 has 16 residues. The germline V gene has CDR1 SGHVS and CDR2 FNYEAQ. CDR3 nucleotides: TGTGCCAGCAGCTCGCGCTATACTACAGAGGGCTATGGCTACACCTTC. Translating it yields CASSSRYTTEGYGYTF.

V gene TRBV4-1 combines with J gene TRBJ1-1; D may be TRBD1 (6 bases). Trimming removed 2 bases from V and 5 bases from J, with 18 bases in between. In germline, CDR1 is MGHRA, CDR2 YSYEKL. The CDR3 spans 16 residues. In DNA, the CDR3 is TGCGCCAGCAGCCAACCCGTGCAGGGGAGAGGTACTGAAGCTTTCTTT. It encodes CASSQPVQGRGTEAFF.

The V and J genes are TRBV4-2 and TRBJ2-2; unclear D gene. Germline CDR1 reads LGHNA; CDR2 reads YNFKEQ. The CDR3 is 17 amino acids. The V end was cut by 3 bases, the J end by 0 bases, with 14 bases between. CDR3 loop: CASSQASSPTNTGELFF. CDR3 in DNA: TGTGCCAGCAGCCAGGCTTCAAGTCCCACGAACACCGGGGAGCTGTTTTTT.

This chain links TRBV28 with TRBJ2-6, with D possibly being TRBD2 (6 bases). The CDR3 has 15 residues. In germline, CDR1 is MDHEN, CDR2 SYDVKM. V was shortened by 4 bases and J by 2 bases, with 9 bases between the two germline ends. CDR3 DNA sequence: TGTGCCAGCAGTTGGGGACTGGCTGGGGCCAACGTCCTGACTTTC. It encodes CASSWGLAGANVLTF.

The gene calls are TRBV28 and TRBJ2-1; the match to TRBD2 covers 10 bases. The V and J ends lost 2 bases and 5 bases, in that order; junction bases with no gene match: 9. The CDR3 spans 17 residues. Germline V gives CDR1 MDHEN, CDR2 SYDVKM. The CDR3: CASSLLQLAGTNNEQFF. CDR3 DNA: TGTGCCAGCAGTTTACTCCAACTAGCGGGGACTAACAATGAGCAGTTCTTC.

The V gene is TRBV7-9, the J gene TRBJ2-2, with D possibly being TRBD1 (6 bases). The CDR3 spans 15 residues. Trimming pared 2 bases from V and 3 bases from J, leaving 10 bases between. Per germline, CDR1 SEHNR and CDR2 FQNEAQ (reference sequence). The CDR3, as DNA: TGTGCCAGCAGCTTAACCAGGGGATACACCGGGGAGCTGTTTTTT. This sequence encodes CASSLTRGYTGELFF. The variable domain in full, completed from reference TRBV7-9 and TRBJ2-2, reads DTGVSQNPRHKITKRGQNVTFRCDPISEHNRLYWYRQTLGQGPEFLTYFQNEAQLEKSRLLSDRFSAERPKGSFSTLEIQRTEQGDSAMYLCASSLTRGYTGELFFGEGSRLTVL.

CDR3 protein: CASSFAHPQETQYF. The CDR3 DNA reads as TGTGCCAGCAGCTTTGCCCACCCGCAGGAGACCCAGTACTTC. V is TRBV7-2 and J is TRBJ2-5; unclear D gene. This CDR3 has 14 amino acids. CDR1 is SGHTA and CDR2 is FQGNSA in the germline V gene. The V end was cut by 3 bases, the J end by 5 bases, with 13 bases between. Full variable domain (missing parts from reference TRBV7-2 and TRBJ2-5): GAGVSQSPSNKVTEKGKDVELRCDPISGHTALYWYRQSLGQGLEFLIYFQGNSAPDKSGLPSDRFSAERTGGSVSTLTIQRTQQEDSAVYLCASSFAHPQETQYFGPGTRLLVL.